These T cell receptor beta chains were read from a single sample in a study of vaccination effects on CD4 cells after COVID-19. Assay: immunoSEQ multiplex PCR; the TCRdb copy retains only in-frame clones and omits some. The sample carries tens of thousands of clones, approximately 70% recorded once. These TCRs are of unknown antigen specificity. The material sequenced was CD4+ T cells from PBMCs cultured without peptide, taken before COVID-19 vaccination. The receptors here all came from a human donor who received a COVID-19 vaccine. Both conserved end residues are part of each CDR3. D genes are given only for firm matches. The size field is filled for only some rows; it gives once, few, many or a size class.

>once|NA|TRBV7-2|TRBJ1-3
TGTGCCAGCAGCCGGGGGCGTCCCTCTGGAAACACCATATATTTT
CASSRGRPSGNTIYF
>few|TRBD1|TRBV6-1|TRBJ1-2
TGTGCCAGCAGTGAAAGATGGGGACAGCGTGGCTACACCTTC
CASSERWGQRGYTF
>few|TRBD1|TRBV27|TRBJ1-5
TGTGCCAGCAGTCCGGGACAGGGATCCTATAGCAATCAGCCCCAGCATTTT
CASSPGQGSYSNQPQHF
>NA|NA|TRBV13|TRBJ2-1
TGTGCCAGCAGCTTAGCTGGCCGGTCGGGCGGCCCCGGCAATGAGCAGTTCTTC
CASSLAGRSGGPGNEQFF
>few|NA|TRBV3-1/TRBV3-2|TRBJ1-2
TGTGCCAGCAGCCAAGGCGGAACGGGGAAAACTTACTATGGCTACACCTTC
CASSQGGTGKTYYGYTF
>NA|NA|TRBV5-1|TRBJ1-1
TGCGCCAGCAGCTTGGTAGCGGGGAGAGGCACTGAAGCTTTCTTT
CASSLVAGRGTEAFF
>NA|NA|TRBV6-1|TRBJ1-1
TGTGCCAGCAGTGAAGCCGGACACACTGAAGCTTTCTTT
CASSEAGHTEAFF
>NA|NA|TRBV6-5|TRBJ2-3
TGTGCCAGCAGTTACCAGGGTAATACGCAGTATTTT
CASSYQGNTQYF
>NA|TRBD1|TRBV5-1|TRBJ1-2
TGCGCCAGCAGCTTGAATGCCGGGACAGGGGGCCAAATATATGGCTACACCTTC
CASSLNAGTGGQIYGYTF
>NA|TRBD2|TRBV18|TRBJ2-7
TGTGCCAGCTCACCAACGGTCCTAGCGGGAGATCGCTGGCAGTACTTC
CASSPTVLAGDRWQYF
>NA|NA|TRBV7-9|TRBJ2-7
TGTGCCAGCAGCTTATGGGCGAGAAGGGCCCCGAGCCACGAGCAGTACTTC
CASSLWARRAPSHEQYF
>NA|NA|TRBV6-5|TRBJ2-7
TGTGCCAGCAGTTACTCCATGGGACGGTCTGGCGAGCAGTACTTC
CASSYSMGRSGEQYF
>NA|TRBD2|TRBV29-1|TRBJ2-3
TGCAGCGTTGGAGCGGGAGGTACAGATACGCAGTATTTT
CSVGAGGTDTQYF
>NA|TRBD1|TRBV6-2/TRBV6-3|TRBJ1-4
TGTGCCAGCAGTCAGCAGGGGGCCCGTAATGCAACTAATGAAAAACTGTTTTTT
CASSQQGARNATNEKLFF
>NA|NA|TRBV7-9|TRBJ1-1
TGTGCCAGCAGCTTAACCAGTTACACTGAAGCTTTCTTT
CASSLTSYTEAFF
>NA|NA|TRBV9|TRBJ1-5
TGTGCCAGCAGCGTAGGGGGGAGTAGCAATCAGCCCCAGCATTTT
CASSVGGSSNQPQHF
>few|TRBD2|TRBV7-9|TRBJ2-7
TGTGCCAGCAGCTTAATTCGTGGACTAGCGGACCGTGGGGTTCCCGAGCAGTACTTC
CASSLIRGLADRGVPEQYF
>few|NA|TRBV2|TRBJ2-5
TGTGCCAGCAGGGTGATGGGAGAGACCCAGTACTTC
CASRVMGETQYF
>NA|NA|TRBV29-1|TRBJ1-3
TGCAGCGTTTGGGTCTCTGGAAACACCATATATTTT
CSVWVSGNTIYF
>once|NA|TRBV6-5|TRBJ2-1
TGTGCCAGCAGTTCCCTGACTTCCCAGCAGTTCTTC
CASSSLTSQQFF
>few|NA|TRBV19|TRBJ2-1
TGTGCCAGTAGTATAGTTCGGTACAATGAGCAGTTCTTC
CASSIVRYNEQFF
>NA|NA|TRBV6-5|TRBJ1-5
TGTGCCAGCAGTTACTCGAGGGACCCTAACGGTCAGCCCCAGCATTTT
CASSYSRDPNGQPQHF
>NA|TRBD1|TRBV6-2/TRBV6-3|TRBJ2-7
TGTGCCAGCAGTTACAGAGGACCTGGACAGGGTTCCCACGAGCAGTACTTC
CASSYRGPGQGSHEQYF
>NA|NA|TRBV5-5|TRBJ2-3
TGTGCCAGCAGCTTGACTACAGGGTCGACTAGCACAGATACGCAGTATTTT
CASSLTTGSTSTDTQYF
>NA|TRBD1|TRBV5-6|TRBJ2-7
TGTGCCAGCACGTTACCGGGACAGAAATCCTACGAGCAGTACTTC
CASTLPGQKSYEQYF
>NA|NA|TRBV6-5|TRBJ1-2
TGTGCCAGCAGGGCCGGGACTCTCTATGGCTACACCTTC
CASRAGTLYGYTF
>few|TRBD1|TRBV5-5|TRBJ1-4
TGTGCCAGCAGCTTGGAGGGACAGTTAAATGAAAAACTGTTTTTT
CASSLEGQLNEKLFF
>few|NA|TRBV10-2|TRBJ1-2
TGCGCCAGCAGCATACAGGGTACCTATGGCTACACCTTC
CASSIQGTYGYTF
>NA|NA|TRBV3-1/TRBV3-2|TRBJ2-2
TGTGCCAGCAGCCAAGCTGCTGCCGGGGAGCTGTTTTTT
CASSQAAAGELFF
>NA|TRBD1|TRBV7-9|TRBJ2-7
TGTGCCAGCAGCCGAGGGACAGGGGGGACTTACGAGCAGTACTTC
CASSRGTGGTYEQYF
>NA|TRBD1|TRBV2|TRBJ1-1
TGTGCCAGCAGAGAAAGAGGACAGGGAACAGGGACTTTCTTT
CASRERGQGTGTFF
>few|TRBD2|TRBV18|TRBJ2-1
TGTGCCAGCTCACCAGCTGGCGGGGGGAGTGGAAGTGAGCAGTTCTTC
CASSPAGGGSGSEQFF
>few|TRBD1|TRBV6-6|TRBJ1-2
TGTGCCAGCAGTGACAGGGGGGCTAACTATGGCTACACCTTC
CASSDRGANYGYTF
>NA|NA|TRBV6-5|TRBJ2-2
TGTGCCAGCAGGCTAGTCGGGGAGCTGTTTTTT
CASRLVGELFF
>NA|TRBD1|TRBV18|TRBJ1-6
TGTGCCAGCTCACCCGGGACAGAGAATTCACCCCTCCACTTT
CASSPGTENSPLHF
>NA|TRBD1|TRBV3-1/TRBV3-2|TRBJ1-1
TGTGCCAGCAGCCGTGGACAGGGGTGGACTGAAGCTTTCTTT
CASSRGQGWTEAFF
>few|NA|TRBV6-1|TRBJ2-7
TGTGCCAGCAGTGAAGAGAGGGGACGGGCCTACGAGCAGTACTTC
CASSEERGRAYEQYF
>NA|TRBD1|TRBV6-5|TRBJ2-7
TGTGCCAGCAGTTTAAACAGGGGGGCCTACGAGCAGTACTTC
CASSLNRGAYEQYF
>NA|NA|TRBV30|TRBJ1-1
TGTGCCTGGAGGGCACAGGGAGTCACTGAAGCTTTCTTT
CAWRAQGVTEAFF
>NA|NA|TRBV6-5|TRBJ2-5
TGTGCCAGCAGAAACCAAGAGACCCAGTACTTC
CASRNQETQYF
>NA|NA|TRBV5-1|TRBJ1-2
TGCGCCAGCAGCTTGGACAGGGCTAACTATGGCTACACCTTC
CASSLDRANYGYTF
>few|NA|TRBV19|TRBJ1-3
TGTGCCAGTAGACTCTCTGGAAACACCATATATTTT
CASRLSGNTIYF
>NA|NA|TRBV5-1|TRBJ1-6
TGCGCCAGCAGCTTGGGAGACATTAATTCACCCCTCCACTTT
CASSLGDINSPLHF
>NA|NA|TRBV27|TRBJ1-2
TGTGCCAGCAGTCAACAACCGGCGTATGGCTACACCTTC
CASSQQPAYGYTF
>few|NA|TRBV6-4|TRBJ1-1
TGTGCCAGCAGTGACGGGACACGAACCGGGGAAGCTTTCTTT
CASSDGTRTGEAFF
>NA|TRBD1|TRBV2|TRBJ1-6
TGTGCCAGAGGACAGGGTCTTTATTCACCCCTCCACTTT
CARGQGLYSPLHF
>NA|NA|TRBV18|TRBJ2-3
TGTGCCAGCTCACCGTTCTTAGATACGCAGTATTTT
CASSPFLDTQYF
>NA|NA|TRBV4-1|TRBJ1-4
TGCGCCAGCAGCCAAGATCAACCAGGGACGAATGAAAAACTGTTTTTT
CASSQDQPGTNEKLFF
>NA|TRBD1|TRBV4-1|TRBJ1-2
TGCGCCAGCAGCCAAACCGGGACAGGGAACTATGGCTACACCTTC
CASSQTGTGNYGYTF
>NA|TRBD1|TRBV10-3|TRBJ1-4
TGTGCCATCAGTGAGTCAACAGGGGAAGTAGAAAAACTGTTTTTT
CAISESTGEVEKLFF
>NA|NA|TRBV10-2|TRBJ1-1
TGCGCCACCCAACTGGGAGAGGGAACTGAAGCTTTCTTT
CATQLGEGTEAFF
>few|TRBD1|TRBV5-1|TRBJ1-2
TGCGCCAGCAGTGAACCGGGACAGGGTCCTTCTTATGGCTACACCTTC
CASSEPGQGPSYGYTF
>NA|NA|TRBV4-1|TRBJ1-1
TGCGCCAGCAGCCAAGAGTGGGGGCGGCGGACTGAAGCTTTCTTT
CASSQEWGRRTEAFF
>NA|NA|TRBV6-6|TRBJ1-6
TGTGCCAGCAGACGATCTATTAGCTCCTATAATTCACCCCTCCACTTT
CASRRSISSYNSPLHF
>NA|NA|TRBV5-1|TRBJ2-2
TGCGCCAGCAGCTTGGGAGACACCGGGGAGCTGTTTTTT
CASSLGDTGELFF
>NA|TRBD2|TRBV6-5|TRBJ2-2
TGTGCCAGCAGTTACCTTGGGGGGGACACCGGGGAGCTGTTTTTT
CASSYLGGDTGELFF
>NA|NA|TRBV5-4|TRBJ2-1
TGTGCCAGCAGCTGGGGTACAGGGAGCTCCTACAATGAGCAGTTCTTC
CASSWGTGSSYNEQFF
>NA|TRBD2|TRBV5-1|TRBJ2-3
TGCGCCAGCAGCTTGGGCCCAGCGGGAGTGGCCACAGATACGCAGTATTTT
CASSLGPAGVATDTQYF
>few|NA|TRBV6-5|TRBJ2-5
TGTGCCAGCGGGGGGATGGAAGGAGGACGGACCCAGTACTTC
CASGGMEGGRTQYF